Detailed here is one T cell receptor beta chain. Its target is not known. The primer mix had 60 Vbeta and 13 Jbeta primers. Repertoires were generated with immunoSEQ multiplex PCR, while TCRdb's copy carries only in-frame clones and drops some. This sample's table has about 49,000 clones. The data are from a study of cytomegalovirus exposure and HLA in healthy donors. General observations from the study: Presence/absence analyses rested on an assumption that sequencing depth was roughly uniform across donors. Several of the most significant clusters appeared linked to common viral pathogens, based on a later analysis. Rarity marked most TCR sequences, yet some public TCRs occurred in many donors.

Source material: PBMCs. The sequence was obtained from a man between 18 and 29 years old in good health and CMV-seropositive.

This CDR3 is CAISARQDYNEQFF. Here the CDR3 DNA reads TGTGCCATCAGTGCTCGACAGGACTACAATGAGCAGTTCTTC. The rearrangement links TRBV10-3 to TRBJ2-1, with D possibly being TRBD1 (6 bases). Germline-derived CDR1 and CDR2 are ENHRY and SYGVKD. CDR3 length: 14 amino acids. Trimming shortened V by 4 bases and J by 3 bases, and 10 bases separated the two germline ends.